This T cell receptor (beta chain) was observed in a study of T cell changes during pregnancy in multiple sclerosis. V was cut by 3 bases and J by 2 bases, with 11 bases left in between. This CDR3 is 15 amino acids long. Germline CDR1 ENHRY, CDR2 SYGVKD. Repertoires were generated with immunoSEQ multiplex PCR, while TCRdb's copy carries only in-frame clones and drops some. The sample lists about 12,000 clones, around 94% occurring once. The receptor's source is a female donor with multiple sclerosis, enrolled in a pregnancy study. V gene TRBV10-3 combines with J gene TRBJ2-1, with a tentative D call TRBD2 (5 bases). The source material was CD4+ T cells from peripheral blood mononuclear cells, sampled before pregnancy. For the CDR3, the DNA is TGTGCCATCAGTGACGGGCAGCGGCCCTACAATGAGCAGTTCTTC. It translates to CAISDGQRPYNEQFF.